Listed here is a single T cell receptor beta chain. Its antigen is unidentified. This sample is part of a study of Ad26.COV2.S vaccination and SARS-CoV-2 variants. Study overall: Intramuscular Ad26.COV2.S at 5x10^10 or 1x10^11 viral particles. Overall study findings and caveats: The breadth of spike-specific CD8+ and CD4+ T cell responses after vaccination was reportedly substantial. Measurements of TCR breadth and depth may have given underestimates of the total T cell responses.

Some clones are missing from TCRdb's copy, which holds only in-frame ones; the method was immunoSEQ multiplex PCR. The repertoire holds 300,000 to 500,000 clones, 70% to 90% seen once, with approximately 3.7% in the top ten. This sample's treatment: 15 to 20 received Ad26.COV2.S at low or high dose, single or two shots; several received placebo; per-sample allocation not given. Sample collection was performed on day 63 after the first vaccine or placebo injection. Built on an Ad26 vector, the vaccine expressed Wuhan-strain SARS-CoV-2 spike. The sequence was obtained from a person between 18 and 65 years old who received the Ad26.COV2.S COVID-19 vaccine or a placebo. Sequenced material: peripheral blood, taken in a trial of Ad26.COV2.S vaccine versus placebo.

CDR3 sequence (DNA): TGTGCCAGCAGCCAAGATTTAGCTAGCAATGAGCAGTTCTTC. Amino acids: CASSQDLASNEQFF. The J gene is TRBJ2-1, the V gene TRBV4-2; D call uncertain. Germline assignment: CDR1 LGHNA and CDR2 YNFKEQ. This CDR3 contains 14 residues. V gave up 0 bases and J gave up 6 bases, with 9 bases separating them.